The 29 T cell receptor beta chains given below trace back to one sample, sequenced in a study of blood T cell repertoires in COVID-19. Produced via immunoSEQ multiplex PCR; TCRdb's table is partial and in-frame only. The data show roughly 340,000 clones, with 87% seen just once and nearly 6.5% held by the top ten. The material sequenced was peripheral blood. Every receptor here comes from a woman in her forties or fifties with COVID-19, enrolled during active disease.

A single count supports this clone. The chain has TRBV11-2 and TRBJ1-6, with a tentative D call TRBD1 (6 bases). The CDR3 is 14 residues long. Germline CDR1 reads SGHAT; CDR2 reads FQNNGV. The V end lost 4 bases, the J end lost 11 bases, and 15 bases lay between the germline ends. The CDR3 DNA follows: TGTGCCAGCAGCTCGGACAGAGGAAATCCACCCCTCCACTTT. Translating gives CASSSDRGNPPLHF.

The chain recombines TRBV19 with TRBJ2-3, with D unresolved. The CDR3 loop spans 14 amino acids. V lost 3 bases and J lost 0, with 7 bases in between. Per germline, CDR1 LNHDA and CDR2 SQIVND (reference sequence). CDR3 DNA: TGTGCCAGTAGTATTTGGCAGAGCACAGATACGCAGTATTTT. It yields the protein CASSIWQSTDTQYF.

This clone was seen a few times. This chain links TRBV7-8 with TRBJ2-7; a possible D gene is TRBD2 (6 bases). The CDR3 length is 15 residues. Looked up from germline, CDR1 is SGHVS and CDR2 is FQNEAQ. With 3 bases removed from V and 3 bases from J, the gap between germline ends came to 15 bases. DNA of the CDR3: TGTGCCAGCAGCTTTAGGGGCGGGGCCTACTACGAGCAGTACTTC. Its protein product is CASSFRGGAYYEQYF.

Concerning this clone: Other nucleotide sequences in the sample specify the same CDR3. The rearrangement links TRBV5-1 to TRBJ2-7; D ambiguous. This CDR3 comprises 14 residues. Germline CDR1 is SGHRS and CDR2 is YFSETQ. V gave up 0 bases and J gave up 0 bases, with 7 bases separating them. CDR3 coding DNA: TGCGCCAGCAGCTTGGTCGTTAGCTCCTACGAGCAGTACTTC. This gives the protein CASSLVVSSYEQYF.

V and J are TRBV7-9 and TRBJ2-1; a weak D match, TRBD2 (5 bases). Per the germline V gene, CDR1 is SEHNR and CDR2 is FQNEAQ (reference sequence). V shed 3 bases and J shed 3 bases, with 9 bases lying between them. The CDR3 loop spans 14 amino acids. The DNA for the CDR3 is TGTGCCAGCAGCTTGAGTGGGAGCTACAATGAGCAGTTCTTC. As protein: CASSLSGSYNEQFF. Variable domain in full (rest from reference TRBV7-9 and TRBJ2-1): DTGVSQNPRHKITKRGQNVTFRCDPISEHNRLYWYRQTLGQGPEFLTYFQNEAQLEKSRLLSDRFSAERPKGSFSTLEIQRTEQGDSAMYLCASSLSGSYNEQFFGPGTRLTVL.

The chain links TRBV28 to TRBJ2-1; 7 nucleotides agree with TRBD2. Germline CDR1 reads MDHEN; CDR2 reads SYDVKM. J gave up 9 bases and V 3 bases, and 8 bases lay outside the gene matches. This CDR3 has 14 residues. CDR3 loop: CASSFGLVYGEQFF. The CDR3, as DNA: TGTGCCAGCAGTTTTGGACTAGTATATGGTGAGCAGTTCTTC.

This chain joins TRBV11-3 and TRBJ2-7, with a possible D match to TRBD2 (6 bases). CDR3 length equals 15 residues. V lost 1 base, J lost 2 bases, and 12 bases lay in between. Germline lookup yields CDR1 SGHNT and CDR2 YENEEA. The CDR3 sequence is CASSLVEGPPYEQYF. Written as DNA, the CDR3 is TGTGCCAGCAGCTTAGTGGAGGGGCCCCCCTACGAGCAGTACTTC.

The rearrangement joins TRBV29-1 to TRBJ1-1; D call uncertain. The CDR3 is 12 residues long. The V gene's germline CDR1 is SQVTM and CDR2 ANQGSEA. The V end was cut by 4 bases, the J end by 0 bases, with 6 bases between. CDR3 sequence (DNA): TGCAGCGTTGTCAAAATGAACACTGAAGCTTTCTTT. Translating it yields CSVVKMNTEAFF.

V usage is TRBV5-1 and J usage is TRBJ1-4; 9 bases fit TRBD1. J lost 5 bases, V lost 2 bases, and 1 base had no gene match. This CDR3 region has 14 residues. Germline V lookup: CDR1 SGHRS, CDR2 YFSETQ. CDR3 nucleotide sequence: TGCGCCAGCAGCTTCGGGACAGGGAATGAAAAACTGTTTTTT. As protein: CASSFGTGNEKLFF.

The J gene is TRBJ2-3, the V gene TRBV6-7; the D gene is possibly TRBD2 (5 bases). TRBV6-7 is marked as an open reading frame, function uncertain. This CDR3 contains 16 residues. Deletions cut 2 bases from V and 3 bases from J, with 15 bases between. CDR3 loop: CASSYPDWRKTDTQYF. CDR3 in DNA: TGTGCCAGCAGTTACCCAGACTGGAGGAAAACAGATACGCAGTATTTT.

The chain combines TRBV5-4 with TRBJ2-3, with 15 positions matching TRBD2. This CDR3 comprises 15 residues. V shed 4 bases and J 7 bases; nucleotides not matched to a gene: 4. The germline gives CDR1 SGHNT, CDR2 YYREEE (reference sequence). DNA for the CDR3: TGTGCCAGCAGCCCAGGACTAGCGGGAGGGAATACGCAGTATTTT. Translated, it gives CASSPGLAGGNTQYF.

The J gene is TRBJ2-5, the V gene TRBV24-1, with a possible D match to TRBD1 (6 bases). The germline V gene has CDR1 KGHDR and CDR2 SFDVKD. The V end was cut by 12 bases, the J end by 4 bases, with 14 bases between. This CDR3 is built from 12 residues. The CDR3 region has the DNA TGTGCCTCAGCCAGGGGCCCAGAGACCCAGTACTTC. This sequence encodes CASARGPETQYF.

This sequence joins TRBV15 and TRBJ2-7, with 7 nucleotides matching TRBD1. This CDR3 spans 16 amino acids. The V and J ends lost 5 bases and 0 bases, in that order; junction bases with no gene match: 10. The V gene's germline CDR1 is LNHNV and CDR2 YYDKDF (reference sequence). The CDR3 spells CATSGGRGPSSYEQYF. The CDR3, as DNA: TGTGCCACCAGCGGGGGTAGGGGGCCGAGCTCCTACGAGCAGTACTTC.

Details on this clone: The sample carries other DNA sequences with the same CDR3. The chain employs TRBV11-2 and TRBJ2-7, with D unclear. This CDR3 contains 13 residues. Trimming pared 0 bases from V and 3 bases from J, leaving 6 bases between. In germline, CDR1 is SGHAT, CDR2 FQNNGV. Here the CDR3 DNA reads TGTGCCAGCAGCTTAGATTATCGCTACGAGCAGTACTTC. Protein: CASSLDYRYEQYF.

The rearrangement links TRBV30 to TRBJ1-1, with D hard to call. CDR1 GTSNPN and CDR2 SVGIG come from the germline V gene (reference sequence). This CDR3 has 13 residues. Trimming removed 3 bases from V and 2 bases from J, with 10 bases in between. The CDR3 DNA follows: TGTGCCTGGAGCGTTTATAGTAACACTGAAGCTTTCTTT. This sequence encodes CAWSVYSNTEAFF.

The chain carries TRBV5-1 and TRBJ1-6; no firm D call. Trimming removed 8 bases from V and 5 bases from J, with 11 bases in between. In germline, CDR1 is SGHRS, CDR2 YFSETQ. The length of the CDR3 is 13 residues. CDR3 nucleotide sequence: TGCGCCAGTGGTGCGTCTAATAATTCACCCCTCCACTTT. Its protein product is CASGASNNSPLHF.

CDR3 nucleotides: TGCGCCAGCAGCCGGGAGACTAGCGGGAGAAAAAGCACAGATACGCAGTATTTT. Translated: CASSRETSGRKSTDTQYF. V usage is TRBV10-1 and J usage is TRBJ2-3, with TRBD2 matching over 12 bases. Germline V gene lookup returns CDR1 WNHNN and CDR2 SYGVQD (reference sequence). The CDR3 totals 18 residues. Trimming at V came to 6 bases and at J to 0 bases, leaving 10 bases not matched to a gene.

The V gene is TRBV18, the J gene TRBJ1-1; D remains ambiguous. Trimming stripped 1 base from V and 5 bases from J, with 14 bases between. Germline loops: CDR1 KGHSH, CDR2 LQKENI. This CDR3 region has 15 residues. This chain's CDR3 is CASSPRAGKGTEAFF. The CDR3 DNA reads TGTGCCAGCTCACCACGGGCGGGGAAAGGGACTGAAGCTTTCTTT.

CDR3 bases: TGTGCCAGCAGCTTGCAGCCAGGGTCCTACGAGCAGTACTTC. Its protein product is CASSLQPGSYEQYF. This chain connects TRBV7-2 to TRBJ2-7, with D perhaps TRBD1 (5 bases). CDR3 length: 14 residues. Germline CDR1 is SGHTA and CDR2 is FQGNSA. V dropped 3 bases and J dropped 1 base, with 10 bases sitting between them. The full variable domain, in which reference TRBV7-2 and TRBJ2-7 provide the parts outside the CDR3, is GAGVSQSPSNKVTEKGKDVELRCDPISGHTALYWYRQSLGQGLEFLIYFQGNSAPDKSGLPSDRFSAERTGGSVSTLTIQRTQQEDSAVYLCASSLQPGSYEQYFGPGTRLTVT.

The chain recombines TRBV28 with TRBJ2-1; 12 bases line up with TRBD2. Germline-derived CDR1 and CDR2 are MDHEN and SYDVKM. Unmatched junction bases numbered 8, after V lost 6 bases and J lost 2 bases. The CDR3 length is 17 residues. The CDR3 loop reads CASSGGLAGYAYNEQFF. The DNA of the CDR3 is TGTGCCAGCAGCGGTGGACTAGCGGGATATGCCTACAATGAGCAGTTCTTC. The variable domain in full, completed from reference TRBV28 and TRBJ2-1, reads DVKVTQSSRYLVKRTGEKVFLECVQDMDHENMFWYRQDPGLGLRLIYFSYDVKMKEKGDIPEGYSVSREKKERFSLILESASTNQTSMYLCASSGGLAGYAYNEQFFGPGTRLTVL.

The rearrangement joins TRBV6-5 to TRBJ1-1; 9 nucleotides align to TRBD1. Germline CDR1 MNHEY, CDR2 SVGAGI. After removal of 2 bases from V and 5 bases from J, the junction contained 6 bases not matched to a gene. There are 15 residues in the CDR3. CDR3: CASSYGTGIRTEAFF. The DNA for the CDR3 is TGTGCCAGCAGTTACGGGACAGGGATTCGTACTGAAGCTTTCTTT.

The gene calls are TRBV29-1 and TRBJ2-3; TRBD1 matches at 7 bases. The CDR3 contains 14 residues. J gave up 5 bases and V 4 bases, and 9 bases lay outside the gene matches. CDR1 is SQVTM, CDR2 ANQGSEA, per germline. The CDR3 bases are TGCAGCGTTGGGAAGGGACAGTTGGGAGATACGCAGTATTTT. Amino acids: CSVGKGQLGDTQYF.

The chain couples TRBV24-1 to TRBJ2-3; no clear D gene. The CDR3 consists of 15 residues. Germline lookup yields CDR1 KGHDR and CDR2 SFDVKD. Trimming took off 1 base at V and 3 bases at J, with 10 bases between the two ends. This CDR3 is CATSDFSGTTDTQYF. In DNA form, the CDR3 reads TGTGCCACCAGTGATTTCTCGGGTACTACAGATACGCAGTATTTT.

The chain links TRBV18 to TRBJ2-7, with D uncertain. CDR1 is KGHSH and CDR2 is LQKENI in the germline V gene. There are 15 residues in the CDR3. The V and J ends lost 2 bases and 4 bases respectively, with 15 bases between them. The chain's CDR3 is CASSPVGVPYYEQYF. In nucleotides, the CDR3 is TGTGCCAGCTCACCAGTCGGAGTCCCCTATTACGAGCAGTACTTC. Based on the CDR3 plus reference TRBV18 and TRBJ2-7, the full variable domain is NAGVMQNPRHLVRRRGQEARLRCSPMKGHSHVYWYRQLPEEGLKFMVYLQKENIIDESGMPKERFSAEFPKEGPSILRIQQVVRGDSAAYFCASSPVGVPYYEQYFGPGTRLTVT.

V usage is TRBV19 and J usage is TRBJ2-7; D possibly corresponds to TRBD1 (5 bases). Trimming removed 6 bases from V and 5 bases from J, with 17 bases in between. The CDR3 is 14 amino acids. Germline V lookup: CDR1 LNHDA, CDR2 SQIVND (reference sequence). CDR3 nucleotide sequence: TGTGCCAGTAGGGACACTACAATAGTCGACGAGCAGTACTTC. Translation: CASRDTTIVDEQYF.

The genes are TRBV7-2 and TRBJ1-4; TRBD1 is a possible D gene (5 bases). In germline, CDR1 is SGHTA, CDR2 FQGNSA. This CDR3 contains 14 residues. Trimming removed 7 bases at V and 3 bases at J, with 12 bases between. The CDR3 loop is CASNPGSANEKLFF. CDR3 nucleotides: TGTGCCAGCAACCCAGGGTCGGCTAATGAAAAACTGTTTTTT.

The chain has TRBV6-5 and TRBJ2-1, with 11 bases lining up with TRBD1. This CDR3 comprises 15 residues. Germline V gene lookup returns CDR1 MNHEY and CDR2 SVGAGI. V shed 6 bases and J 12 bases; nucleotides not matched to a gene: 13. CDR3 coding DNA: TGTGCCAGCAGACCGGGACAGGGGGATAGAAAGGGGCAGTTCTTC. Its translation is CASRPGQGDRKGQFF.

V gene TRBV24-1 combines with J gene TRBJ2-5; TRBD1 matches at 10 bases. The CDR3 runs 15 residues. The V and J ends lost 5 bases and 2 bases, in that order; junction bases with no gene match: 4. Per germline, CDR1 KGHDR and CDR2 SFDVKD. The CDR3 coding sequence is TGTGCCACCAGTGCACCGGGACAGGGGCAAGAGACCCAGTACTTC. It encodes CATSAPGQGQETQYF.

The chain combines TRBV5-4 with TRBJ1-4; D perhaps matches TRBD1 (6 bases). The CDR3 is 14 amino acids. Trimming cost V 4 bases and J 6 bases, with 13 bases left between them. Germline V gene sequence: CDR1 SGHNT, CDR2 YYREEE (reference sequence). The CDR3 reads CASSPRGNDEKLFF. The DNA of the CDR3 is TGTGCCAGCAGCCCGAGGGGGAACGATGAAAAACTGTTTTTT. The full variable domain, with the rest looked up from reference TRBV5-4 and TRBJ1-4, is ETGVTQSPTHLIKTRGQQVTLRCSSQSGHNTVSWYQQALGQGPQFIFQYYREEENGRGNFPPRFSGLQFPNYSSELNVNALELDDSALYLCASSPRGNDEKLFFGSGTQLSVL.